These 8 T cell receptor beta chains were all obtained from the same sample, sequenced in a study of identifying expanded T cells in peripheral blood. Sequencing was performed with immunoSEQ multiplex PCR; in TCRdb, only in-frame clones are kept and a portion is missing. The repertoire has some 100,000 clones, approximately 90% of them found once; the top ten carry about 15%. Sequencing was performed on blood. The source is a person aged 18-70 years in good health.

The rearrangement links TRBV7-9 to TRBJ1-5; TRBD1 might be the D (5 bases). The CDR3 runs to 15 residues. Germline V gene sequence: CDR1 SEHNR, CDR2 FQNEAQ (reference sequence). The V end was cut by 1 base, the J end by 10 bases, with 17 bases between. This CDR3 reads CASSLDSGDWEPQHF. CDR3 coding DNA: TGTGCCAGCAGCTTAGATTCGGGGGATTGGGAACCCCAGCATTTT. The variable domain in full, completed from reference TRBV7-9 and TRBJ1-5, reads DTGVSQNPRHKITKRGQNVTFRCDPISEHNRLYWYRQTLGQGPEFLTYFQNEAQLEKSRLLSDRFSAERPKGSFSTLEIQRTEQGDSAMYLCASSLDSGDWEPQHFGDGTRLSIL.

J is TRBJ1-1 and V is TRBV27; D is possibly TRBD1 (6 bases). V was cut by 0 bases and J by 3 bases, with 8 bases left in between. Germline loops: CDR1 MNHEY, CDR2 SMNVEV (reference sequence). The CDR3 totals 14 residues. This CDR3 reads CASSLSGADTEAFF. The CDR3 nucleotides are TGTGCCAGCAGTTTATCGGGGGCTGACACTGAAGCTTTCTTT.

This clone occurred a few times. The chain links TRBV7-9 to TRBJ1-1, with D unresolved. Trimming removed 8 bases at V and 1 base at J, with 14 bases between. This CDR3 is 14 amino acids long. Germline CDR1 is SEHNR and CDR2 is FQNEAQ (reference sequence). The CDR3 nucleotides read TGTGCCAGCGCAGTCCGTACGCAGAACACTGAAGCTTTCTTT. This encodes CASAVRTQNTEAFF.

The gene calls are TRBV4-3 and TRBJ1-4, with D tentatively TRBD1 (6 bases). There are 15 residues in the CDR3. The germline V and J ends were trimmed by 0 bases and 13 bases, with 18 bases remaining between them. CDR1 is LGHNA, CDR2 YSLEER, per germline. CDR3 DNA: TGCGCCAGCAGCCAAGATCTGGCAGGGCGAGGGGGACTGTTTTTT. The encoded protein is CASSQDLAGRGGLFF.

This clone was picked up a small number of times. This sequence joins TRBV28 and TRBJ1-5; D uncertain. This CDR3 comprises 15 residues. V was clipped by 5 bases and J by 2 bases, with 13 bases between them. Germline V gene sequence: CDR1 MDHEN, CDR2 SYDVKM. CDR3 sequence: CASSLPTLGNQPQHF. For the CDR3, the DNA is TGTGCCAGCAGTCTCCCAACCTTGGGCAATCAGCCCCAGCATTTT.

CDR3 DNA sequence: TGCAGTGCTCTCCTGGAGACCCAGTACTTC. Amino acids: CSALLETQYF. This chain connects TRBV20-1 to TRBJ2-5; D call uncertain. Germline loops: CDR1 DFQATT, CDR2 SNEGSKA (reference sequence). Trimming shortened V by 5 bases and J by 5 bases, and 6 bases separated the two germline ends. This CDR3 region has 10 residues.

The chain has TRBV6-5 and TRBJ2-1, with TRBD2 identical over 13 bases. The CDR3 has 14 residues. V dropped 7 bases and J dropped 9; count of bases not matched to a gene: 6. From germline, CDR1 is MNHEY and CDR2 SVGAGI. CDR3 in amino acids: CASKIGLAGVEQFF. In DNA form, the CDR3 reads TGTGCCAGCAAGATCGGACTAGCGGGGGTTGAGCAGTTCTTC.

CDR3 sequence (DNA): TGTGCCAGCAGTTTATTAAGTGGGGGTCAAGAGACCCAGTACTTC. It codes for CASSLLSGGQETQYF. The chain links TRBV28 to TRBJ2-5; either TRBD1 or TRBD2 may supply D (5 bases each). Trimming stripped 1 base from V and 2 bases from J, with 11 bases between. The CDR3 covers 15 residues. Germline V CDR1 and CDR2: MDHEN, SYDVKM.